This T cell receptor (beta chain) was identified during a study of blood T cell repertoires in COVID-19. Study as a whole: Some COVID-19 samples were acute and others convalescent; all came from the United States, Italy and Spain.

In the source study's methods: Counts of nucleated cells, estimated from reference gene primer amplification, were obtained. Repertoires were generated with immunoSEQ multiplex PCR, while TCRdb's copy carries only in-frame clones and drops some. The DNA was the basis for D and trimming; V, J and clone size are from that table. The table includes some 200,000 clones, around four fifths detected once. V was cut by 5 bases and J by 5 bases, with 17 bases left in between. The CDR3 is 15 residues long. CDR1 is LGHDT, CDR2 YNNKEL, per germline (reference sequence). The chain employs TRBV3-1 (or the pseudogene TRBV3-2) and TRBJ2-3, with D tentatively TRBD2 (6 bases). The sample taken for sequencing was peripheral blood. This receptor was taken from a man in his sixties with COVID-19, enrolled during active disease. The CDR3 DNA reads TGTGCCAGCAGCTTCAATCTGATGGGGGGAGATACGCAGTATTTT. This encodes CASSFNLMGGDTQYF.